One sample yielded the 29 T cell receptor beta chains listed below, sequenced in a study of Ad26.COV2.S vaccination and SARS-CoV-2 variants. Noted treatment: some 20 received Ad26.COV2.S at low or high dose, single or two shots; about 5 received placebo; per-sample allocation not given. Specimens were obtained on day 63 following the first vaccine or placebo injection. Sequenced by immunoSEQ multiplex PCR; TCRdb stores in-frame clones only, minus some. This table has 400,000 to 450,000 clones, 80% to 95% appearing once. Sample: peripheral blood, taken in a trial of Ad26.COV2.S vaccine versus placebo. Receptor source: a person aged 18 to 65 who received the Ad26.COV2.S COVID-19 vaccine or a placebo.

The chain is built from TRBV9 and TRBJ2-5, with 9 bases aligning to TRBD2. Germline-derived CDR1 and CDR2 are SGDLS and YYNGEE. Trimming cost V 0 bases and J 1 base; bases outside gene matches: 4. The CDR3 loop spans 16 amino acids. The CDR3 DNA follows: TGTGCCAGCAGCGTAGAGGCTAGCGGGATCCAAGAGACCCAGTACTTC. Amino acid sequence: CASSVEASGIQETQYF. Full variable domain (rest looked up from reference TRBV9 and TRBJ2-5): DSGVTQTPKHLITATGQRVTLRCSPRSGDLSVYWYQQSLDQGLQFLIQYYNGEERAKGNILERFSAQQFPDLHSELNLSSLELGDSALYFCASSVEASGIQETQYFGPGTRLLVL.

This chain uses TRBV6-5 with TRBJ1-1, with a tentative D call TRBD1 (5 bases). CDR1 is MNHEY and CDR2 is SVGAGI in the germline V gene. The CDR3 spans 13 residues. Trimming cost V 5 bases and J 6 bases, with 13 bases left between them. The CDR3 DNA reads as TGTGCCAGCAGTCACCGGGGACTGTCTGAAGCTTTCTTT. This sequence encodes CASSHRGLSEAFF.

This sequence joins TRBV7-8 and TRBJ2-1; D perhaps matches TRBD1 (7 bases). The germline CDR1 and CDR2 sequences are SGHVS and FQNEAQ. This CDR3 is built from 18 residues. V was cut by 3 bases and J by 4 bases, with 22 bases left in between. CDR3 bases: TGTGCCAGCAGCTTGAGAGGCGGGGAGAGGGGGCTGTACAATGAGCAGTTCTTC. Amino acids: CASSLRGGERGLYNEQFF.

The chain links TRBV13 to TRBJ2-1; weak D call: TRBD1 (5 bases). CDR1 and CDR2 from the germline V gene are PRHDT and FYEKMQ (reference sequence). The CDR3 spans 16 residues. V was pared by 2 bases and J by 3 bases, with 14 bases between. The CDR3 bases are TGTGCCAGCAGCTTAACCGGACAAACTTTCTACAATGAGCAGTTCTTC. This sequence encodes CASSLTGQTFYNEQFF.

The genes are TRBV6-5 and TRBJ2-1, with D unclear. The germline gives CDR1 MNHEY, CDR2 SVGAGI. This CDR3 spans 16 amino acids. The V end lost 4 bases, the J end lost 9 bases, and 22 bases lay between the germline ends. The CDR3 sequence is CASSSDDSYAHGEQFF. The CDR3 coding sequence is TGTGCCAGCAGTTCGGATGATTCTTATGCCCACGGTGAGCAGTTCTTC.

The chain is built from TRBV3-1 (or the pseudogene TRBV3-2) and TRBJ1-4; TRBD1 matches 8 bases. Germline assignment: CDR1 LGHDT and CDR2 YNNKEL (reference sequence). V trimming: 5 bases; J trimming: 6 bases; junction bases outside the gene matches: 8. The CDR3 has 15 residues. CDR3 protein: CASSSRTGTYEKLFF. CDR3 coding DNA: TGTGCCAGCAGCTCCCGGACAGGGACCTATGAAAAACTGTTTTTT.

The chain is built from TRBV5-1 and TRBJ1-2; TRBD1 matches 10 bases. This CDR3 has 16 amino acids. Germline-derived CDR1 and CDR2 are SGHRS and YFSETQ. The ends lost 0 bases at V and 6 bases at J; junction bases unmatched: 8. CDR3: CASSLGLGQGTDGYTF. The CDR3 nucleotides are TGCGCCAGCAGCTTGGGATTGGGACAGGGGACGGATGGCTACACCTTC.

This chain uses TRBV28 with TRBJ2-1; TRBD2 aligns across 14 bases. CDR1 and CDR2 (germline): MDHEN, SYDVKM. Unmatched junction bases numbered 9, after V lost 8 bases and J lost 9 bases. CDR3 length: 15 amino acids. The CDR3 DNA reads TGTGCCAGCGGATCCGTCGGACTAGCGGGAGGTGAGCAGTTCTTC. It yields the protein CASGSVGLAGGEQFF.

V usage is TRBV7-6 and J usage is TRBJ2-5, with D maybe TRBD2 (5 bases). This CDR3 comprises 13 residues. Trimming stripped 5 bases from V and 3 bases from J, with 10 bases between. Germline V gene lookup returns CDR1 SGHVS and CDR2 FNYEAQ. Written as DNA, the CDR3 is TGTGCCAGCAGCCCTACTAGGAAAGAGACCCAGTACTTC. This translates into CASSPTRKETQYF.

The chain combines TRBV7-2 with TRBJ1-3; TRBD1 is a possible D gene (5 bases). This CDR3 has 15 amino acids. Trimming pared 1 base from V and 0 bases from J, leaving 7 bases between. CDR1 SGHTA and CDR2 FQGNSA come from the germline V gene. The CDR3 spells CASSLVDTSGNTIYF. The CDR3 coding sequence is TGTGCCAGCAGCTTAGTGGACACCTCTGGAAACACCATATATTTT.

The chain links TRBV19 to TRBJ1-2; 8 bases line up with TRBD1. Germline V lookup: CDR1 LNHDA, CDR2 SQIVND (reference sequence). The V and J ends lost 3 bases and 7 bases, in that order; junction bases with no gene match: 1. CDR3 length: 12 residues. The CDR3 protein is CASSMQGAGYTF. CDR3 nucleotide sequence: TGTGCCAGTAGTATGCAGGGGGCTGGCTACACCTTC.

V and J are TRBV7-8 and TRBJ2-5, with D perhaps assigned TRBD1 or TRBD2 (5 bases each). The germline V gene has CDR1 SGHVS and CDR2 FQNEAQ. Trimming stripped 1 base from V and 4 bases from J, with 13 bases between. This CDR3 contains 15 residues. The CDR3 bases are TGTGCCAGCAGCTTAGACGGGGCTAATGGAGAGACCCAGTACTTC. Its translation: CASSLDGANGETQYF. Looking up the rest from reference TRBV7-8 and TRBJ2-5 gives the full variable domain: GAGVSQSPRYKVAKRGQDVALRCDPISGHVSLFWYQQALGQGPEFLTYFQNEAQLDKSGLPSDRFFAERPEGSVSTLKIQRTQQEDSAVYLCASSLDGANGETQYFGPGTRLLVL.

This chain connects TRBV27 to TRBJ1-4; D remains ambiguous. V was shortened by 0 bases and J by 8 bases, with 16 bases between the two germline ends. There are 16 residues in the CDR3. Looked up from germline, CDR1 is MNHEY and CDR2 is SMNVEV (reference sequence). The CDR3 DNA follows: TGTGCCAGCAGTTTATCGCCGGGGTCATCGGGGGAAAAACTGTTTTTT. This translates into CASSLSPGSSGEKLFF. Full variable domain (missing parts from reference TRBV27 and TRBJ1-4): EAQVTQNPRYLITVTGKKLTVTCSQNMNHEYMSWYRQDPGLGLRQIYYSMNVEVTDKGDVPEGYKVSRKEKRNFPLILESPSPNQTSLYFCASSLSPGSSGEKLFFGSGTQLSVL.

This clone appeared a single time. Other DNA sequences in this sample translate to the same CDR3. V and J are TRBV12-5 and TRBJ2-1; 10 bases match TRBD2. The CDR3 is 16 residues long. The germline gives CDR1 LGHNT, CDR2 FRNRAP. Germline trimming cut 3 bases from V and 6 bases from J; bases unmatched to any gene: 8. CDR3 in DNA: TGTGCTAGTGGTTTCGGAGCGGGAGGGCCCATCAATGAGCAGTTCTTC. Translated, it gives CASGFGAGGPINEQFF.

The chain uses TRBV2 and TRBJ1-6, with TRBD1 as a possible D gene (5 bases). The CDR3 covers 14 residues. V shed 5 bases and J shed 9 bases, with 14 bases lying between them. Germline CDR1 SNHLY, CDR2 FYNNEI. The CDR3 DNA is TGTGCCAGCAGTTCCGGGGGGAGTACTTCACCCCTCCACTTT. Translating it yields CASSSGGSTSPLHF. The entire variable domain, with the rest obtained from reference TRBV2 and TRBJ1-6, is as follows: EPEVTQTPSHQVTQMGQEVILRCVPISNHLYFYWYRQILGQKVEFLVSFYNNEISEKSEIFDDQFSVERPDGSNFTLKIRSTKLEDSAMYFCASSSGGSTSPLHFGNGTRLTVT.

The CDR3 DNA is TGTGCCAGTAGTATCCAGGGGGCGATTGAGCAGTTCTTC. This codes for CASSIQGAIEQFF. The J gene is TRBJ2-1, the V gene TRBV19; 8 nucleotides agree with TRBD1. The CDR3 is made up of 13 amino acids. Trimming removed 3 bases from V and 9 bases from J; junction bases left unmatched: 4. Germline V gene lookup returns CDR1 LNHDA and CDR2 SQIVND (reference sequence). Drawing the rest from reference TRBV19 and TRBJ2-1, the complete variable domain is DGGITQSPKYLFRKEGQNVTLSCEQNLNHDAMYWYRQDPGQGLRLIYYSQIVNDFQKGDIAEGYSVSREKKESFPLTVTSAQKNPTAFYLCASSIQGAIEQFFGPGTRLTVL.

V and J are TRBV15 and TRBJ2-2; D is uncertain. Between the trimmed V and J ends, which lost 8 bases and 3 bases, there was a span of 16 bases. Germline CDR1 LNHNV, CDR2 YYDKDF (reference sequence). The CDR3 contains 15 residues. The DNA for the CDR3 is TGTGCCACCGGTTACCTAGACGGATACACCGGGGAGCTGTTTTTT. This codes for CATGYLDGYTGELFF.

The CDR3 protein is CAWSVSGGQPQHF. The CDR3 DNA reads as TGTGCCTGGAGTGTTTCGGGTGGTCAGCCCCAGCATTTT. The V gene is TRBV30, the J gene TRBJ1-5, with D hard to call. Germline loops: CDR1 GTSNPN, CDR2 SVGIG (reference sequence). This CDR3 has 13 amino acids. V lost 0 bases to trimming and J lost 6 bases, with 9 bases between them. Drawing the rest from reference TRBV30 and TRBJ1-5, the complete variable domain is SQTIHQWPATLVQPVGSPLSLECTVEGTSNPNLYWYRQAAGRGLQLLFYSVGIGQISSEVPQNLSASRPQDRQFILSSKKLLLSDSGFYLCAWSVSGGQPQHFGDGTRLSIL.

V is TRBV3-1 (or the pseudogene TRBV3-2) and J is TRBJ2-2; 7 positions match TRBD2. The CDR3 runs 16 residues. Germline CDR1 LGHDT, CDR2 YNNKEL (reference sequence). Losses at the gene ends were 0 bases for V and 6 bases for J; bases not matched to a gene: 7. In nucleotides, the CDR3 is TGTGCCAGCAGCCAAGAGGGCGGGAGTACCCCCGGGGAGCTGTTTTTT. This sequence encodes CASSQEGGSTPGELFF.

The chain is built from TRBV9 and TRBJ2-1, with 8 positions matching TRBD2. CDR1 is SGDLS and CDR2 is YYNGEE in the germline V gene. The CDR3 consists of 19 residues. Losses at the gene ends were 4 bases for V and 0 bases for J; bases not matched to a gene: 15. In nucleotides, the CDR3 is TGTGCCAGCAGCCCCAGCCGGAGATTAGCGGGAAACTCCTACAATGAGCAGTTCTTC. Its translation is CASSPSRRLAGNSYNEQFF.

The chain has TRBV25-1 and TRBJ1-3, with D hard to call. Trimming took 8 bases from V and 1 from J, leaving 6 bases between them. Germline lookup yields CDR1 MGHDK and CDR2 SYGVNS. The CDR3 length is 12 residues. CDR3 nucleotide sequence: TGTGCCAGCGTTTCTTCTGGAAACACCATATATTTT. This translates into CASVSSGNTIYF.

The gene calls are TRBV7-2 and TRBJ1-1; 10 bases line up with TRBD1. Trimming took 5 bases from V and 5 from J; bases not matched to a gene: 5. This CDR3 has 14 amino acids. The germline CDR1 and CDR2 sequences are SGHTA and FQGNSA. This CDR3 is CASSPGQGGTEAFF. The CDR3 coding sequence is TGTGCCAGCAGCCCCGGACAGGGGGGTACTGAAGCTTTCTTT.

V is TRBV25-1 and J is TRBJ2-1; D is perhaps TRBD2 (6 bases). There are 13 residues in the CDR3. Germline V CDR1 and CDR2: MGHDK, SYGVNS. Deletions cut 7 bases from V and 5 bases from J, with 12 bases between. CDR3 sequence reads: CASTGGWNNEQFF. CDR3 coding DNA: TGTGCCAGCACTGGGGGGTGGAACAATGAGCAGTTCTTC. The whole variable domain, remainder taken from reference TRBV25-1 and TRBJ2-1, is EADIYQTPRYLVIGTGKKITLECSQTMGHDKMYWYQQDPGMELHLIHYSYGVNSTEKGDLSSESTVSRIRTEHFPLTLESARPSHTSQYLCASTGGWNNEQFFGPGTRLTVL.

This clone was detected only once. In DNA form, the CDR3 reads TGCGCCAGCAGCCAGAGGGGGAGGGACACTGAAGCTTTCTTT. Encoded protein: CASSQRGRDTEAFF. V usage is TRBV4-3 and J usage is TRBJ1-1; D may be TRBD1 (6 bases). The ends were cut back, 3 bases at V and 3 bases at J, with 11 bases in the middle. The germline gives CDR1 LGHNA, CDR2 YSLEER. The CDR3 is made up of 14 amino acids.

The chain is built from TRBV28 and TRBJ1-4; D remains unclear. The V gene's germline CDR1 is MDHEN and CDR2 SYDVKM. The CDR3 totals 17 residues. Trimming took off 5 bases at V and 0 bases at J, with 16 bases between the two ends. The CDR3 sequence: CASSPLPGAPTNEKLFF. The CDR3 coding sequence is TGTGCCAGCAGTCCCCTGCCTGGAGCACCAACTAATGAAAAACTGTTTTTT.

The chain recombines TRBV7-6 with TRBJ2-1; 7 bases agree with TRBD2. The CDR3 contains 20 residues. CDR1 and CDR2 (germline): SGHVS, FNYEAQ. V lost 7 bases and J lost 2; bases outside the gene matches: 23. The CDR3 DNA sequence: TGTGCCAGCAAATTAAAGGCGGGCTGGCGGGAGTGGAGCCCCTACAATGAGCAGTTCTTC. It yields the protein CASKLKAGWREWSPYNEQFF.

The chain is built from TRBV18 and TRBJ2-7; TRBD1 agrees at 11 bases. CDR1 is KGHSH and CDR2 is LQKENI in the germline V gene. J gave up 3 bases and V 3 bases, and 13 bases lay outside the gene matches. CDR3 length: 18 residues. CDR3 nucleotide sequence: TGTGCCAGCTCACCGAGTACGTTAAGGACAGGGGGCGGCTACGAGCAGTACTTC. This codes for CASSPSTLRTGGGYEQYF. The full variable domain, with the rest looked up from reference TRBV18 and TRBJ2-7, is NAGVMQNPRHLVRRRGQEARLRCSPMKGHSHVYWYRQLPEEGLKFMVYLQKENIIDESGMPKERFSAEFPKEGPSILRIQQVVRGDSAAYFCASSPSTLRTGGGYEQYFGPGTRLTVT.

This clone occurred once. This sequence joins TRBV7-2 and TRBJ1-2; 8 positions agree with TRBD1. CDR1 is SGHTA and CDR2 is FQGNSA in the germline V gene. The CDR3 consists of 16 residues. V was clipped by 5 bases and J by 4 bases; unmatched bases: 12. CDR3 nucleotides: TGTGCCAGCAGCGCCCGCTCAGGGGGCGTCGGCTATGGCTACACCTTC. This translates into CASSARSGGVGYGYTF.

The chain carries TRBV7-2 and TRBJ2-7, with a tentative D call TRBD1 (6 bases). Trimming cost V 6 bases and J 1 base, with 13 bases left between them. The germline V gene has CDR1 SGHTA and CDR2 FQGNSA. There are 14 residues in the CDR3. CDR3 coding DNA: TGTGCCAGCAGGCCTCAGGGGAATTCCTACGAGCAGTACTTC. Translating gives CASRPQGNSYEQYF.